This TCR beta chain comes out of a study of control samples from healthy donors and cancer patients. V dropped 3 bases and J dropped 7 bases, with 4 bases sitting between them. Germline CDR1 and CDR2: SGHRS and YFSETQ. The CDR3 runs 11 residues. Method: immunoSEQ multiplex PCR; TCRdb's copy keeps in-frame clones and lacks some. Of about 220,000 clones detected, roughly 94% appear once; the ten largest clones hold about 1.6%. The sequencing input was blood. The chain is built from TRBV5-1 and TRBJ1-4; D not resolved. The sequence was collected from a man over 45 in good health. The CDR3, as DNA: TGCGCCAGCAGCTCAGGTGAAAAACTGTTTTTT. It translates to CASSSGEKLFF.